This TCR beta chain is drawn from a study of Graves' ophthalmopathy and Graves' hyperthyroidism. Across the study: If no ophthalmopathy appeared within 18 months of follow-up, hyperthyroidism was termed stable. Study findings and constraints: Among expanded thyroid clonotypes above 0.001 frequency, most also occurred in blood. Built on 13 signatures, a model told ophthalmopathy apart from stable hyperthyroidism with approximately 91% sensitivity and 80% to 82% specificity. The model's prediction of ophthalmopathy progression had roughly 71% sensitivity and roughly 77% specificity.

Amplified material comprised TCR beta CDR3 regions derived from RNA transcripts. HTBI-primed first-round RT-PCR preceded second-round multiplex PCR. TCRdb re-derived calls from the multiplex PCR reads in MiXCR, one entry per CDR3 protein. This table holds around 520,000 distinct CDR3 sequences, 39% found once. This clonotype was detected many times. Its antigen is undetermined. CDR1 and CDR2 from the germline V gene are SGHDN and FVKESK. This CDR3 is 15 amino acids long. V lost 0 bases and J lost 4, with 12 bases in between. The sequenced sample was peripheral blood or thyroid tissue (not recorded which). This clonotype was sampled from an adult man with Graves' hyperthyroidism. This rearrangement joins TRBV14 to TRBJ1-1; a possible D gene is TRBD1 (5 bases). The CDR3 region has the DNA TGTGCCAGCAGCCAAGATCGTCAGGGATTCACTGAAGCTTTCTTT. It translates to CASSQDRQGFTEAFF.